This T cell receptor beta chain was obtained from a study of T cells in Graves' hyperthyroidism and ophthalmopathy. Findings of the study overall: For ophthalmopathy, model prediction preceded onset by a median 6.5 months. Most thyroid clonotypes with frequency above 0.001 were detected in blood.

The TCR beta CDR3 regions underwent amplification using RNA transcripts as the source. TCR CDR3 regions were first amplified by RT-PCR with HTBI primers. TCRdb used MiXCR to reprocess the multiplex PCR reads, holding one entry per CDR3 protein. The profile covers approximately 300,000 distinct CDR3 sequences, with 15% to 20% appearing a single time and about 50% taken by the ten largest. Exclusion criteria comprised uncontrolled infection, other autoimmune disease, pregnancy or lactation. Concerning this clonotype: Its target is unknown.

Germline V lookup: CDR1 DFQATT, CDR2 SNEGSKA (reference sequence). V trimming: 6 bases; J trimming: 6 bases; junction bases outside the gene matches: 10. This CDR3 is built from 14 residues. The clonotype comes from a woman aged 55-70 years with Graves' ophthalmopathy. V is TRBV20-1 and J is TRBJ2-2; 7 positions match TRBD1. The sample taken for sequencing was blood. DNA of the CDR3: TGCAGTGCCCCCCGGGACAGCAACCCCGGGGAGCTGTTTTTT. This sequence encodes CSAPRDSNPGELFF.